This TCR beta chain emerged from a study of glioma-infiltrating T cells after dendritic cell vaccination (dated by TCRdb to the mid-2010s). Describing the broader study: The cohort included roughly 15 glioblastoma patients drawn from Phase I and II dendritic cell vaccination trials, of whom 9 were newly diagnosed and 6 had recurrent disease. Between 2003 and 2012, patients were given autologous tumor lysate-pulsed dendritic cell vaccination. The vaccine was prepared from monocyte-derived dendritic cells that were cultured for 6 to 7 days with IL-4 and GM-CSF and then pulsed overnight with autologous tumor lysate. TCR sequencing metrics, including TIL content and tumor-blood repertoire overlap, were correlated with survival after dendritic cell vaccination. Three intradermal dendritic cell vaccine injections were administered to patients at biweekly intervals in the arm below the axilla. Tumor-infiltrating lymphocyte content was quantified and tumor and blood repertoires were compared in dendritic cell-vaccinated glioblastoma patients by deep sequencing of TCR beta CDR3 regions.

TCRB CDR3 regions were amplified from approximately 2 ug genomic DNA, or all available DNA if less, using the immunoSEQ assay. The multiplex PCR employed 60 forward primers targeting TCR V beta segments and 13 reverse primers targeting J beta segments. To estimate the number of reads per starting template, synthetic control templates were added to each sample at limiting dilution. Sequencing produced 87 bp reads on the Illumina HiSeq System. Processing in the source paper ran as follows. PCR and sequencing errors were removed by a nearest neighbor algorithm that merged closely related sequences. TCR overlap was measured as the percentage of unique tumor TCR beta sequences also present in the same patient's peripheral blood. TCRdb re-hosts the immuneACCESS table, in-frame sequences only. Its copies lack some clones; in the studies checked, an unresolved V gene accounts for under half of them, and the cause for the rest is not known. V, J and clone size derive from that table, while D and trimming were established from the DNA sequence. The sample data list tens of thousands of clones, and about 83% of these were observed just once. Together, the top ten hold around 3% of the sample.

Note on this clone: What this receptor recognizes is not known. No much larger clone exists at a distance of one base, and base qualities are not known.

Unmatched junction bases come to 1, with V trimmed by 2 bases and J by 4 bases. The germline V gene supplies CDR1 SGDLS and CDR2 YYNGEE. The CDR3 covers 13 residues, taking in both the cysteine and the phenylalanine. Only the CDR3 DNA is retained, 39 bases long and in frame from the first base. The paper's findings and limits, for the study overall: TCR clonality showed no direct relationship with survival, which suggests that a diverse polyclonal response may matter. The cohort was small and heterogeneous, few patients had complete blood and tumor sets, and even fewer had initial-recurrent tumor pairs. Higher estimated pretreatment TIL content predicted longer time to progression and overall survival after dendritic cell vaccination. The three-group TCR overlap response model was characterized as speculative, and prospective validation of the model was stated to be required.

Selection of patients required sufficient residual fresh-frozen tumor tissue and over two years of available survival data. An isocitrate dehydrogenase mutation was not carried by any of the glioblastoma patients, although molecular status was otherwise variable. PBMC were collected before vaccination, two weeks after the third vaccination, and at tumor progression if progression occurred. Genomic DNA was extracted with the Qiagen DNeasy Blood extraction Kit. The TCR originated in a human donor with glioblastoma. Specimen: blood, collected before dendritic cell vaccination. Recombination linked TRBV9 to TRBJ2-3; TRBD1 lines up with 7 middle nucleotides. The DNA sequence reads TGTGCCAGCAGCGTCGACAGGGCAGATACGCAGTATTTT. Translated, this is CASSVDRADTQYF.